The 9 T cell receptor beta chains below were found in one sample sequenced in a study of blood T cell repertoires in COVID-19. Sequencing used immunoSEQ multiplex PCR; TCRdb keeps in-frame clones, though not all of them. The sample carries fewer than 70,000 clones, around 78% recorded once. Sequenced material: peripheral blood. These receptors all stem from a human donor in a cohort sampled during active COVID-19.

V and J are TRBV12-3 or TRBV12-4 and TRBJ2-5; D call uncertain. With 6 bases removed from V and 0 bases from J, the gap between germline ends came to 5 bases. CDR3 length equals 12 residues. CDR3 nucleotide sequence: TGTGCCAGCAGCCAGTACCAAGAGACCCAGTACTTC. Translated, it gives CASSQYQETQYF.

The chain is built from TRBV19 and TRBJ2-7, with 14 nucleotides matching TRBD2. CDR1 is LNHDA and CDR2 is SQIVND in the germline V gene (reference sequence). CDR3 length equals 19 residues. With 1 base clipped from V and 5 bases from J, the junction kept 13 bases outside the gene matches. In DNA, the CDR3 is TGTGCCAGTAGTATAGGAGGGACTAGCGGGGGAAGCCCCCTCGACGAGCAGTACTTC. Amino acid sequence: CASSIGGTSGGSPLDEQYF.

The CDR3 protein is CASNPRLAGGVGETQYF. The CDR3, as DNA: TGTGCCAGCAATCCTAGGCTAGCGGGGGGAGTAGGGGAGACCCAGTACTTC. The rearrangement uses TRBV2 and TRBJ2-5, with 11 positions matching TRBD2. CDR3 size: 17 residues. The germline V gene encodes CDR1 SNHLY and CDR2 FYNNEI. Trimming at V came to 7 bases and at J to 5 bases, leaving 15 bases not matched to a gene.

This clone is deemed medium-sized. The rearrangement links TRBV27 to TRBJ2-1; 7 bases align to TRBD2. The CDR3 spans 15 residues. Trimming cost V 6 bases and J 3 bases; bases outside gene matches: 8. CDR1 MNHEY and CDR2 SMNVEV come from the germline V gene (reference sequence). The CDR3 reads CASSERDPFYNEQFF. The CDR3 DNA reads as TGTGCCAGCAGCGAGCGGGACCCTTTCTACAATGAGCAGTTCTTC.

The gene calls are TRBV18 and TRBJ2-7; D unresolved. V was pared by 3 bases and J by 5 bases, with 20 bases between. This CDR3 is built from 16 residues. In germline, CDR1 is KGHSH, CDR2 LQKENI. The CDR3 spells CASSPSPRPSFNEQYF. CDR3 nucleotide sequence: TGTGCCAGCTCACCGAGCCCCCGCCCAAGCTTCAACGAGCAGTACTTC.

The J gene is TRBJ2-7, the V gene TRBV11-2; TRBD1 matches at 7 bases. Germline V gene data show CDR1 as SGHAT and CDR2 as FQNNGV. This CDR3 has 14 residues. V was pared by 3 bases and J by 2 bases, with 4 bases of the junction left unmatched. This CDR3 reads CASSLGTVAYEQYF. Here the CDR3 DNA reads TGTGCCAGCAGCTTGGGGACAGTAGCCTACGAGCAGTACTTC.

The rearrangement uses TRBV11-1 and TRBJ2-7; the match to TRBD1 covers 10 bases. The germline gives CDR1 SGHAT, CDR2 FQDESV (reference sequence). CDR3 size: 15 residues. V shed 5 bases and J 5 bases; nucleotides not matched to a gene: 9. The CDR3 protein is CASSQPGTGDNEQYF. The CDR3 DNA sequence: TGTGCCAGCAGCCAGCCCGGGACAGGGGATAACGAGCAGTACTTC.

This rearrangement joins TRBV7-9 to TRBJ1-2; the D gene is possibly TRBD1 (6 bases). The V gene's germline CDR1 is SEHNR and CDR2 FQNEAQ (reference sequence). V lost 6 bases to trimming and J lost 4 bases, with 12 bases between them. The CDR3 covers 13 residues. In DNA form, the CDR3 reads TGTGCCAGCAGTCAGCAGGGGTTCTATGGCTACACCTTC. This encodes CASSQQGFYGYTF.

The CDR3 sequence: CASSTATFRPEAFF. The CDR3 coding sequence is TGTGCCAGCAGTACAGCCACGTTCCGACCAGAAGCTTTCTTT. The chain links TRBV6-2 or TRBV6-3 to TRBJ1-1; D call uncertain. V was shortened by 5 bases and J by 8 bases, with 18 bases between the two germline ends. The CDR3 extends over 14 amino acids. Germline CDR1 is MNHEY and CDR2 is SVGEGT.